The subject of this entry is one TCR beta chain. This sample was included in a study of T cells in Graves' hyperthyroidism and ophthalmopathy. The study based diagnoses on clinical symptoms, serum thyroxine and TRAb, thyroid ultrasound and orbital computed tomography. The blood was taken when hyperthyroidism was first diagnosed, before any ophthalmopathy symptoms showed up. Amplification of TCR beta CDR3 regions used RNA as the template. The HTBI primer set drove a first-round RT-PCR of the TCR CDR3. One entry per CDR3 protein results from TCRdb running MiXCR on the multiplex PCR reads. There are more than 250,000 distinct CDR3 sequences in the sample; over 12% occur only once, and roughly 30% lies in the top ten. CDR3 length: 12 residues. Deletions cut 2 bases from V and 6 bases from J, with 7 bases between.

The source material was blood. The chain employs TRBV12-3 or TRBV12-4 and TRBJ1-1, with unresolved D. This TCR was recovered from a woman between 45 and 60 years old with Graves' hyperthyroidism that later progressed to Graves' ophthalmopathy. This chain's CDR3 is CASSLIAPEAFF. CDR3 DNA: TGTGCCAGCAGTTTAATCGCCCCTGAAGCTTTCTTT.